This T cell receptor beta chain was captured in a study of blood T cell repertoires in COVID-19. Repertoires were generated with immunoSEQ multiplex PCR, while TCRdb's copy carries only in-frame clones and drops some. This table has 450,000 or so clones, approximately 91% appearing once. The V gene lost 4 bases and the J gene lost 9 bases, with 15 bases spanning the gap. This CDR3 is built from 14 residues. Germline CDR1 MNHEY, CDR2 SMNVEV (reference sequence). Source material: peripheral blood. The V gene is TRBV27, the J gene TRBJ1-4; possible D gene TRBD1, 6 bases. The receptor comes from a middle-aged woman with COVID-19, enrolled during active disease. CDR3 region: CASSYKGERQKLFF. Written as DNA, the CDR3 is TGTGCCAGCAGTTATAAGGGGGAAAGGCAAAAACTGTTTTTT.